Given below is one TCR beta chain in context. Trimming shortened V by 5 bases and J by 3 bases, and 11 bases separated the two germline ends. This CDR3 has 12 residues. The germline CDR1 and CDR2 sequences are DFQATT and SNEGSKA (reference sequence). This entry comes from a study of early T cells in non-severe SARS-CoV-2 infection. The TCR library protocol was used to attach unique molecular identifiers. These identifiers were attached to individual cDNA molecules. Using its own MiXCR run on the 5' RACE reads, TCRdb lists one record per CDR3 protein. The data contain roughly 75,000 distinct CDR3 sequences, around 12% of them singletons.

The source is an adult who was a healthcare worker with PCR-confirmed SARS-CoV-2 infection or an uninfected control (not recorded which). Sequenced sample: whole blood. The rearrangement links TRBV20-1 to TRBJ2-7; perhaps TRBD2 as D (6 bases). This CDR3 reads CSAPSAGYEQYF. CDR3 sequence (DNA): TGCAGTGCTCCTAGCGCCGGCTACGAGCAGTACTTC.